The clone carrying this TCR beta chain has more than one count but fewer than ten. Antigen: not known. Being one base from a much bigger clone, this may be a read error. The sample belongs to a study of T cells in Graves' hyperthyroidism and ophthalmopathy. Study outcomes and limitations: The model's output predicted ophthalmopathy at a median of 6.5 months prior to onset. Most thyroid clonotypes expanded above 0.001 were also detected in blood.

Amplification targeted TCR beta CDR3 regions from RNA transcripts. HTBI primers were used for first-round RT-PCR of the TCR CDR3. Via MiXCR, TCRdb re-called the multiplex PCR reads, giving one row per CDR3 protein. The sample lists 540,000 or so distinct CDR3 sequences; around 16% were seen once. The patients, who ranged from 18 to 65 in age, presented with newly diagnosed hyperthyroidism lasting under 2 months. Those patients with uncontrolled infection, other autoimmune disease, pregnancy or lactation were excluded. The sample comprised blood. The source is a woman aged 25 to 39 with Graves' hyperthyroidism.

The CDR3 sequence: CASSLAFGTLGSYGQYF. In DNA form, the CDR3 reads TGTGCCAGCAGCTTAGCCTTTGGGACTCTGGGGAGCTACGGGCAGTACTTC. The V gene is TRBV11-2, the J gene TRBJ2-7; a weak D match, TRBD2 (6 bases). This CDR3 contains 17 residues. The germline V gene encodes CDR1 SGHAT and CDR2 FQNNGV.